The sample holds one count of the clone carrying this TCR beta chain. Germline V lookup: CDR1 SNHLY, CDR2 FYNNEI. V shed 8 bases, J shed 4 bases, and the junction held 0 bases outside the gene matches. The CDR3 spans 11 residues. The data belong to a study of blood T cell repertoires in COVID-19. Measured with immunoSEQ multiplex PCR; TCRdb has only the in-frame clones, and not every one. This sample carries some 500,000 clones, roughly 90% of them seen once, and the ten largest clones take approximately 2%. The sequencing sample was made of PBMCs or T cells enriched from blood (not recorded which). The receptor comes from a woman aged 40 to 49 who had recovered from COVID-19. This chain links TRBV2 with TRBJ2-3, with 7 bases matching TRBD2. CDR3 sequence: CASRGADTQYF. DNA for the CDR3: TGTGCCAGCCGGGGGGCAGATACGCAGTATTTT.